This TCR beta chain was captured in a study of breast tumors, draining lymph nodes, adjacent tissues (dated by TCRdb to 2016 to 2017). As for the study more broadly: TCR beta repertoires were compared across tumor, adjacent nontumor tissue and axillary lymph nodes obtained from breast cancer patients. In human breast cancer, the study set out to assess how tumor, surrounding tissue and draining lymph node repertoires relate to one another and whether T cells might be exchanged between them.

The axillary draining lymph nodes of breast cancer patients were the source of the lymph node samples. The germline V gene provides CDR1 SGHRS and CDR2 YFSETQ. V has 4 bases trimmed and J has 7 bases trimmed; junction bases matching no gene number 9. Taken from cysteine to phenylalanine, the CDR3 has 15 residues. The entry retains the CDR3 DNA only, 45 bases that are in frame from base 1. Paper-wide results and their limitations: Tumors showed preferential V and J gene usage, and their T-cell repertoire diversity fell below that of lymph nodes yet above that of nontumor tissue. The study presented the conclusion that tumor T cells originate in lymph nodes as consistent with a hypothesis, not as something directly demonstrated. The data were considered consistent with most tumor T cells being derived from the lymph node and subsequently expanding within tumor tissue. Tumor and nontumor tissue repertoires were found to be significantly more similar in luminal-like than in basal-like breast cancer.

Sequencer: Illumina HiSeq 2000. Multiplex PCR amplification was used to build the TCR beta chain libraries. The amplified TCR beta chain products were analyzed by high-throughput sequencing. The public reads were reprocessed in TCRdb via fastp at Q25 and MiXCR, keeping in-frame beta chains. Rows with a matching CDR3 protein are joined into one entry that keeps the most common DNA and genes. The table for this sample lists about 230,000 distinct CDR3 sequences; about 32% of them were counted only once. The biggest ten clones account for more than 1.3% of the sample. This clonotype was counted ten times or more. The antigen it binds to is not known. No base qualities exist here, and no much larger clone lies one base off it.

The source is a female donor with breast cancer. Some clones in this sample may be carry-over from other donors' samples. The rearrangement joined TRBV5-1 to TRBJ2-7; 12 middle bases align to TRBD1. Sequenced input: axillary lymph node tissue. The nucleotides are TGCGCCAGCAGCCTACCGGGACAGGGGGCGCTTGAGCAGTACTTC. It is translated as CASSLPGQGALEQYF.